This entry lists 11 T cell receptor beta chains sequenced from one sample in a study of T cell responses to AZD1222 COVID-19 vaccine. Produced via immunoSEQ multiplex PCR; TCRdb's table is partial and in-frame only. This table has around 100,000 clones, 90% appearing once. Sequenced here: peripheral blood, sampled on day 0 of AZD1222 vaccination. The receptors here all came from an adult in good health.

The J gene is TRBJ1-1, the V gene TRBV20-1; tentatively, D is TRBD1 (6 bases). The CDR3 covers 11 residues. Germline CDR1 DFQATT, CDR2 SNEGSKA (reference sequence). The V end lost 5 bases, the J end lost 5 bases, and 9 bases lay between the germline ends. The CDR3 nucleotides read TGCAGTGCTGACCAGGGGACTGAAGCTTTCTTT. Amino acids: CSADQGTEAFF.

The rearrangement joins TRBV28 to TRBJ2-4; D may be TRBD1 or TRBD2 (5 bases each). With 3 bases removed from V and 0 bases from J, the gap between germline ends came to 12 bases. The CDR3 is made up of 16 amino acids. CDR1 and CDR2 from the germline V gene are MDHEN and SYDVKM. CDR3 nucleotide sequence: TGTGCCAGCAGTTTGGGGGAAACGGTAGCCAAAAACATTCAGTACTTC. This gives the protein CASSLGETVAKNIQYF. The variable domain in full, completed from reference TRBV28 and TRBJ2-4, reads DVKVTQSSRYLVKRTGEKVFLECVQDMDHENMFWYRQDPGLGLRLIYFSYDVKMKEKGDIPEGYSVSREKKERFSLILESASTNQTSMYLCASSLGETVAKNIQYFGAGTRLSVL.

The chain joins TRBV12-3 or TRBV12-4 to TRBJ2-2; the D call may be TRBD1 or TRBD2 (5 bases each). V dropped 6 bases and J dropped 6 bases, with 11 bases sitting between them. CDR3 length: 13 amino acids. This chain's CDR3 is CASSSQGPGELFF. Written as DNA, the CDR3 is TGTGCCAGCAGCTCCCAGGGACCCGGGGAGCTGTTTTTT.

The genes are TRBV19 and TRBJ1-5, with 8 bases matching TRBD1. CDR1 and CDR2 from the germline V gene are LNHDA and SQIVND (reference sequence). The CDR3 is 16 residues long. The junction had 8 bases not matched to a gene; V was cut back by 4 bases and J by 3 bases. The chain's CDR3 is CASSKLGTGPNQPQHF. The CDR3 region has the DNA TGTGCCAGTAGTAAGCTCGGGACAGGACCCAATCAGCCCCAGCATTTT.

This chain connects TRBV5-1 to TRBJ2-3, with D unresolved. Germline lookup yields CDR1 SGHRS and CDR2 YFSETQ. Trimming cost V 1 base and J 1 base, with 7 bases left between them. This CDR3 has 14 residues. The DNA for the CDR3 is TGCGCCAGCAGCTTGAGCCCTCGCACAGATACGCAGTATTTT. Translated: CASSLSPRTDTQYF.

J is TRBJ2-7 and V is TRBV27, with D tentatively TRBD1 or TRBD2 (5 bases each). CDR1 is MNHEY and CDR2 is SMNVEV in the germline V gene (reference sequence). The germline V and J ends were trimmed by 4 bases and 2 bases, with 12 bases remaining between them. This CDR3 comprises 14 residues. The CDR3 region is CASSWGFQAYEQYF. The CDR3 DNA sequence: TGTGCCAGCAGTTGGGGGTTTCAGGCCTACGAGCAGTACTTC.

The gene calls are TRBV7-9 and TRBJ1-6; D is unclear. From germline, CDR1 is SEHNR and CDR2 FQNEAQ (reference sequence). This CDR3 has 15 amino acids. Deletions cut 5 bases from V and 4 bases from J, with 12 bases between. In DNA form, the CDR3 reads TGTGCCAGCAGCCGAGTTCCCCCGTATAATTCACCCCTCCACTTT. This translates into CASSRVPPYNSPLHF.

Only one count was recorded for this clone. CDR3 sequence (DNA): TGTGCCAGCAGCACCCGGCCTCTCGAAGACGAGCAGTACTTC. Its translation: CASSTRPLEDEQYF. The chain couples TRBV9 to TRBJ2-7, with D unclear. Deletions cut 4 bases from V and 5 bases from J, with 16 bases between. CDR3 length: 14 amino acids. Germline loops: CDR1 SGDLS, CDR2 YYNGEE. Supplemented by reference TRBV9 and TRBJ2-7, the full variable domain reads DSGVTQTPKHLITATGQRVTLRCSPRSGDLSVYWYQQSLDQGLQFLIQYYNGEERAKGNILERFSAQQFPDLHSELNLSSLELGDSALYFCASSTRPLEDEQYFGPGTRLTVT.

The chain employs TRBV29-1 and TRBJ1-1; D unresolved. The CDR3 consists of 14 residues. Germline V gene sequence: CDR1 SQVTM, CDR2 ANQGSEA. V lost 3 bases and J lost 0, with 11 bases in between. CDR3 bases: TGCAGCGTTGAGGTGCCTACAGTGAACACTGAAGCTTTCTTT. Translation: CSVEVPTVNTEAFF.

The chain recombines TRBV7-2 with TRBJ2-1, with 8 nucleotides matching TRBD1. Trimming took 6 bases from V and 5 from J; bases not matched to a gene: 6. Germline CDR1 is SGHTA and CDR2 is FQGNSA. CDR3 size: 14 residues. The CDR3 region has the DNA TGTGCCAGCAGGCCTCCGGGACAGGACAATGAGCAGTTCTTC. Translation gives CASRPPGQDNEQFF.

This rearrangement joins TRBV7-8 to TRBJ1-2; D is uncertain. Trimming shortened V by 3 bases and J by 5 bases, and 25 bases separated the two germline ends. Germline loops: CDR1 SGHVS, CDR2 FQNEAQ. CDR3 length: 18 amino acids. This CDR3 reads CASSFGGLVNSEMYGYTF. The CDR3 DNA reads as TGTGCCAGCAGCTTCGGAGGGCTCGTTAATTCGGAGATGTATGGCTACACCTTC.